This T cell receptor (beta chain) was observed in a study of blood T cells in healthy people across ages (dated by TCRdb to the mid-2010s). About the study as a whole: In model experiments, roughly one uniquely barcoded TCR beta cDNA molecule per two T cells was captured by template switching. Donors of different ages were randomly distributed across sequencing lanes to avoid experimental bias. For two donors (one aged 18 to 30 and one aged 80 or older), the study analyzed two additional independent replicas of 1 million unique cDNA reads from the same blood draw. Using deep sequencing normalized with unique cDNA molecular identifiers, the study measured how TCR beta repertoire diversity changes with age. The donors were split into four age groups: young (average around 17 years), middle-aged (39), aged (around 67) and long-lived (approximately 80).

In the germline V gene, CDR1 corresponds to SGHTA and CDR2 to FQGNSA. From cysteine to phenylalanine, the CDR3 is 14 amino acids long. This entry keeps only the CDR3 DNA: 42 bases, framed from base 1. V and J are truncated by 6 bases and 6 bases respectively, leaving an intervening sequence of 14 bases. Donors were around 37 systemically healthy Caucasian individuals from Russia aged 6 to 90 years. Each donor gave approximately 9.3 milliliters of peripheral blood, collected into EDTA-treated Vacutainer tubes. Ficoll-Paque density-gradient centrifugation was used to isolate PBMCs, with at least 6 million obtained per sample. Trizol reagent was used to extract total RNA from PBMCs, with at least 5 micrograms per sample. Naive CD45RAhigh/CD27high T cell percentages were measured by flow cytometry on a PBMC aliquot from every donor. Concerning this clonotype: Its antigen specificity is not known. Base qualities are not at hand, and no much larger clone is one base apart.

The library was built by means of 5' RACE. Sequenced using an Illumina HiSeq 2500. A second PCR of roughly 7 to 12 cycles was run with a J-beta primer mix and a sample-barcoded 5' primer. A template-switch 5' adaptor carrying 12 random nucleotides introduced a unique molecular identifier onto each TCR beta cDNA molecule. At least 3 million CDR3-containing paired-end reads were obtained from each sample. First-strand cDNA was synthesized from all RNA with the Mint cDNA synthesis kit, primed by a TRBC-specific oligonucleotide. All cDNA was treated with uracil-DNA glycosylase and then went through a first 18-cycle PCR with the universal primers M1SS and BC2_uni_R. The authors processed their data as follows. For normalization, 1 million high-quality reads were randomly selected from each sample, with every read carrying a distinct molecular identifier. Reads with shared molecular identifiers were discarded instead of being binned into consensus sequences. MiTCR, run with a Q25 quality threshold and the strictest error-elimination algorithm, handled CDR3 identification, clonotype clustering and error correction. Lower-bound total TCR beta diversity was estimated with a nonparametric unseen species model using Euler transformation. Through fastp at Q25 and MiXCR, TCRdb rebuilt clones from the public reads, retaining in-frame beta chains. Entries are consolidated by CDR3 protein sequence, retaining the most common genes and DNA. None of the V and J calls come from the authors' own analysis; TCRdb made them. The sample yields under 1,000,000 distinct CDR3 sequences; about 36% were counted once. Of the sample, 10% to 15% falls within the top ten clones.

General conclusions and limits of the study: Observed TCR beta diversity per million T cells fell roughly linearly with age, and a significant reduction was already apparent by age around 40. Conclusive comparison of naive and antigen-experienced compartments was prevented by the profiling of bulk unsorted PBMCs. Estimates of total diversity based on one million sequenced T cells were regarded as lower bounds and as underestimates. Compared with the aged group, more naive CD4+ T cells, fewer expanded clones and increased TCR diversity were shown by the long-lived group, suggesting age selection. Donor CMV infection status was unknown, potentially confounding age-related changes in expanded clonotypes. The percentage of naive T cells measured by flow cytometry correlated strongly with observed TCR beta diversity.

The sequence was collected from a man in his late teens or twenties in good health. The rearrangement combines TRBV7-2 with TRBJ2-2; the D segment cannot be called with confidence. The sequencing input was blood. The CDR3 in this case is CASSPPSVAGELFF. The bases read TGTGCCAGCAGTCCCCCGAGCGTGGCCGGGGAGCTGTTTTTT.